This T cell receptor beta chain came from a study of neurological immune-mediated disorders. Overall study context: The disease course was relapsing-remitting in roughly 31 and secondary progressive in about 9% of the roughly 34 multiple sclerosis patients.

TCRdb ran MiXCR on the 5' RACE reads and lists one entry per CDR3 protein. The sample consists of 50,000 or so distinct CDR3 sequences, roughly 4% of them appearing once. This clonotype has at least ten counts. Germline CDR1 and CDR2: DFQATT and SNEGSKA (reference sequence). The CDR3 covers 15 residues. Trimming left V 5 bases short and J 1 base short, with 12 bases between. The chain joins TRBV20-1 to TRBJ2-6; tentatively, D is TRBD1 (5 bases). The sequencing sample was made of PBMCs. This clonotype originated in a man younger than 45 with multiple sclerosis. CDR3 loop: CSASPGSSGANVLTF. The CDR3 nucleotides read TGCAGTGCTTCCCCAGGGTCTTCTGGGGCCAACGTCCTGACTTTC.